The 23 T cell receptor beta chains listed next were all sequenced from one sample in a study of control samples from healthy donors and cancer patients. The repertoire was sequenced with immunoSEQ multiplex PCR; TCRdb's copy has only in-frame clones and lacks some. This table has about 50,000 clones, roughly 92% appearing once. Sequences were obtained from PBMCs. Source of these receptors: a man between 25 and 39 years old with colorectal cancer.

This chain uses TRBV10-3 with TRBJ1-2, with TRBD1 as a possible D gene (6 bases). The CDR3 spans 15 residues. Germline values: CDR1 ENHRY, CDR2 SYGVKD. The V and J ends lost 3 bases and 6 bases respectively, with 17 bases between them. The CDR3 sequence is CAISESVGGSDGYTF. CDR3 DNA: TGTGCCATCAGTGAAAGCGTAGGGGGGAGCGATGGCTACACCTTC.

The V call is TRBV6-2 or TRBV6-3, the J call TRBJ1-5, with 7 bases lining up with TRBD1. The CDR3 sequence is 20 residues long. J gave up 4 bases and V 2 bases, and 20 bases lay outside the gene matches. Germline CDR1 reads MNHEY; CDR2 reads SVGEGT. The CDR3 DNA is TGTGCCAGCAGTTACGGCGGGACAGCGGAATCCAACCCAATTAATCAGCCCCAGCATTTT. Its protein is CASSYGGTAESNPINQPQHF.

The V gene is TRBV5-6, the J gene TRBJ1-1; 7 bases line up with TRBD1. Germline V gene data show CDR1 as SGHDT and CDR2 as YYEEEE. V shed 0 bases, J shed 11 bases, and the junction held 10 bases outside the gene matches. The CDR3 runs to 14 residues. The CDR3 sequence is CASSLGGKMDRAFF. CDR3 DNA: TGTGCCAGCAGCTTGGGGGGTAAAATGGACAGGGCTTTCTTT. Filled out from reference TRBV5-6 and TRBJ1-1, the complete variable domain reads DAGVTQSPTHLIKTRGQQVTLRCSPKSGHDTVSWYQQALGQGPQFIFQYYEEEERQRGNFPDRFSGHQFPNYSSELNVNALLLGDSALYLCASSLGGKMDRAFFGQGTRLTVV.

V is TRBV11-2 and J is TRBJ1-2, with D possibly matching TRBD1 (5 bases). Trimming removed 5 bases from V and 4 bases from J, with 14 bases in between. The CDR3 is made up of 14 amino acids. Germline lookup yields CDR1 SGHAT and CDR2 FQNNGV. CDR3 amino acids: CASSRGTEAYGYTF. In DNA, the CDR3 is TGTGCCAGCAGCCGGGGGACTGAGGCCTATGGCTACACCTTC.

This rearrangement joins TRBV10-3 to TRBJ2-3; unclear D gene. Germline CDR1 ENHRY, CDR2 SYGVKD. V was clipped by 3 bases and J by 0 bases, with 7 bases between them. CDR3 length: 14 amino acids. The CDR3 region is CAISDGLSTDTQYF. In nucleotides, the CDR3 is TGTGCCATCAGTGACGGCCTTAGCACAGATACGCAGTATTTT.

This chain links TRBV6-2 or TRBV6-3 with TRBJ2-7, with 7 positions matching TRBD1. The germline V gene encodes CDR1 MNHEY and CDR2 SVGEGT. The CDR3 loop spans 13 amino acids. Germline trimming cut 4 bases from V and 4 bases from J; bases unmatched to any gene: 4. CDR3 sequence: CASSWDRNYEQYF. Here the CDR3 DNA reads TGTGCCAGCAGTTGGGACAGAAATTACGAGCAGTACTTC.

J is TRBJ1-2 and V is TRBV12-3 or TRBV12-4, with 7 nucleotides matching TRBD1. Losses at the gene ends were 3 bases for V and 6 bases for J; bases not matched to a gene: 4. The CDR3 is 13 amino acids. The CDR3 bases are TGTGCCAGCAGTTTGTCAGGGGGGGATGGCTACACCTTC. Translating it yields CASSLSGGDGYTF.

The rearrangement joins TRBV6-4 to TRBJ2-3, with D unresolved. V lost 2 bases, J lost 0 bases, and 6 bases lay in between. CDR1 MRHNA and CDR2 SNTAGT come from the germline V gene. The CDR3 is 14 residues long. In nucleotides, the CDR3 is TGTGCCAGCAGTGACAGAGGAAGCACAGATACGCAGTATTTT. Protein product: CASSDRGSTDTQYF.

The V call is TRBV25-1, the J call TRBJ2-3, with 7 bases lining up with TRBD1. The CDR3 covers 17 residues. CDR1 and CDR2 from the germline V gene are MGHDK and SYGVNS. Trimming took 5 bases from V and 3 from J; bases not matched to a gene: 14. CDR3 nucleotides: TGTGCCAGCAGTCCCCATACCGACAGGGTGGAGACAGATACGCAGTATTTT. Protein product: CASSPHTDRVETDTQYF. The whole variable domain, filled in from reference TRBV25-1 and TRBJ2-3, reads EADIYQTPRYLVIGTGKKITLECSQTMGHDKMYWYQQDPGMELHLIHYSYGVNSTEKGDLSSESTVSRIRTEHFPLTLESARPSHTSQYLCASSPHTDRVETDTQYFGPGTRLTVL.

As DNA, the CDR3 is TGTGCCAGCAGCCAAGGGGGGGTGGCGAACTATGGCTACACCTTC. It translates to CASSQGGVANYGYTF. V usage is TRBV7-8 and J usage is TRBJ1-2, with D possibly matching TRBD1 (6 bases). The V gene's germline CDR1 is SGHVS and CDR2 FQNEAQ. The CDR3 has 15 residues. With 5 bases removed from V and 2 bases from J, the gap between germline ends came to 15 bases.

In its sample, this clone was seen once. The V gene is TRBV19, the J gene TRBJ2-5; tentatively, D is TRBD1 (6 bases). V was pared by 7 bases and J by 5 bases, with 8 bases between. The CDR3 has 11 residues. Germline values: CDR1 LNHDA, CDR2 SQIVND (reference sequence). This CDR3 is CASKRGETQYF. The CDR3 bases are TGTGCCAGTAAGAGGGGGGAGACCCAGTACTTC.

V gene TRBV6-5 combines with J gene TRBJ2-2; the D gene is possibly TRBD1 (5 bases). V was clipped by 4 bases and J by 5 bases, with 11 bases between them. Germline CDR1 MNHEY, CDR2 SVGAGI. The CDR3 runs 14 residues. The DNA for the CDR3 is TGTGCCAGCAGTTTTTTCGCAGGGACCGGGGAGCTGTTTTTT. This gives the protein CASSFFAGTGELFF.

The V call is TRBV9, the J call TRBJ1-3; the D is unclear. V was cut by 4 bases and J by 0 bases, with 26 bases left in between. This CDR3 is 20 amino acids long. Germline assignment: CDR1 SGDLS and CDR2 YYNGEE. The CDR3 coding sequence is TGTGCCAGCAGCCCAAAGGGTCGTCAGCAAAGCCTTTACTCTGGAAACACCATATATTTT. Residues: CASSPKGRQQSLYSGNTIYF.

The chain recombines TRBV24-1 with TRBJ2-3; the D gene is possibly TRBD2 (5 bases). CDR1 is KGHDR and CDR2 is SFDVKD in the germline V gene. The CDR3 spans 14 residues. The V end was cut by 9 bases, the J end by 5 bases, with 17 bases between. The CDR3 bases are TGTGCCACCTCCCCCCGGGGTCTCGGAGATACGCAGTATTTT. Translated: CATSPRGLGDTQYF.

The chain is built from TRBV3-1 (or the pseudogene TRBV3-2) and TRBJ1-5; no definite D call. The CDR3 sequence is 15 residues long. Germline-derived CDR1 and CDR2 are LGHDT and YNNKEL (reference sequence). Trimming pared 1 base from V and 2 bases from J, leaving 9 bases between. Here the CDR3 reads CASSQGWGGNQPQHF. CDR3 nucleotides: TGTGCCAGCAGCCAAGGTTGGGGAGGCAATCAGCCCCAGCATTTT.

The chain combines TRBV2 with TRBJ1-6; 7 nucleotides align to TRBD1. The V gene end was trimmed by 5 bases and the J gene end by 10 bases; junction bases not matched to a gene: 11. Germline loops: CDR1 SNHLY, CDR2 FYNNEI. The CDR3 is made up of 15 amino acids. For the CDR3, the DNA is TGTGCCAGCAGTTTGGATGCAGGGGGGGGGTCACCCCTCCACTTT. Amino acids: CASSLDAGGGSPLHF.

This chain joins TRBV6-5 and TRBJ2-4, with D perhaps TRBD2 (6 bases). V lost 11 bases and J lost 3, with 17 bases in between. CDR3 length: 14 amino acids. In germline, CDR1 is MNHEY, CDR2 SVGAGI. The CDR3 DNA reads TGTGCCTCGGACGCGGGACTGGGCAAAAACATTCAGTACTTC. Protein product: CASDAGLGKNIQYF.

The chain combines TRBV6-1 with TRBJ2-3, with 12 bases identical to TRBD2. The CDR3 contains 15 residues. Losses at the gene ends were 3 bases for V and 6 bases for J; bases not matched to a gene: 4. CDR1 MNHNS and CDR2 SASEGT come from the germline V gene. The CDR3 nucleotides read TGTGCCAGCAGTGAGTCTAGCGGGGGGGCCGATACGCAGTATTTT. Its translation is CASSESSGGADTQYF.

This chain links TRBV6-6 with TRBJ1-4, with unresolved D. Trimming removed 8 bases from V and 5 bases from J, with 9 bases in between. This CDR3 is 12 amino acids long. CDR1 and CDR2 from the germline V gene are MNHNY and SVGAGI (reference sequence). The CDR3 loop is CASQDPNEKLFF. CDR3 nucleotides: TGTGCCAGCCAGGACCCAAATGAAAAACTGTTTTTT.

The V call is TRBV3-1 (or the pseudogene TRBV3-2), the J call TRBJ1-1, with D hard to call. The V gene lost 3 bases and the J gene lost 6 bases, with 14 bases spanning the gap. The CDR3 extends over 14 amino acids. Germline values: CDR1 LGHDT, CDR2 YNNKEL (reference sequence). The CDR3 nucleotides are TGTGCCAGCAGCCAGACACGCGAACTGGCTGAAGCTTTCTTT. Amino acids: CASSQTRELAEAFF.

The V call is TRBV7-2, the J call TRBJ1-5; 8 nucleotides agree with TRBD1. V lost 1 base and J lost 7; bases outside the gene matches: 9. Germline V gene lookup returns CDR1 SGHTA and CDR2 FQGNSA. The CDR3 length is 16 residues. CDR3 loop: CASSLVARGQGQPQHF. The CDR3 bases are TGTGCCAGCAGCTTAGTAGCCAGGGGGCAAGGACAGCCCCAGCATTTT.

This chain uses TRBV19 with TRBJ2-7; D is unclear. The CDR3 length is 14 residues. Trimming took off 5 bases at V and 4 bases at J, with 15 bases between the two ends. CDR1 is LNHDA and CDR2 is SQIVND in the germline V gene (reference sequence). Written as DNA, the CDR3 is TGTGCCAGTAGTCGTGGGCTGCTATCTTACGAGCAGTACTTC. Amino acid sequence: CASSRGLLSYEQYF. Drawing the rest from reference TRBV19 and TRBJ2-7, the complete variable domain is DGGITQSPKYLFRKEGQNVTLSCEQNLNHDAMYWYRQDPGQGLRLIYYSQIVNDFQKGDIAEGYSVSREKKESFPLTVTSAQKNPTAFYLCASSRGLLSYEQYFGPGTRLTVT.

The chain combines TRBV29-1 with TRBJ2-7; TRBD1 agrees at 8 bases. The V and J ends lost 3 bases and 5 bases, in that order; junction bases with no gene match: 6. Germline CDR1 reads SQVTM; CDR2 reads ANQGSEA. The CDR3 runs to 13 residues. The DNA of the CDR3 is TGCAGCGTTGAGACGGACAGGGACAACGAGCAGTACTTC. Its translation is CSVETDRDNEQYF.